This T cell receptor (beta chain) derives from a study of CD8 T cells in ankylosing spondylitis. Overall study results and limits: Both synovial fluid and blood in reactive arthritis had previously been reported to carry some motif variants. Several highly homologous variants made up a TCR beta motif, and this motif appeared characteristic of ankylosing spondylitis blood.

A single record per CDR3 protein comes from TCRdb applying MiXCR to the 5' RACE reads. This repertoire shows 150,000 to 200,000 distinct CDR3 sequences, around 10% found once; its top ten account for 25% to 30%. With regard to this clonotype: Its antigen is currently unknown.

The CDR3 extends over 14 amino acids. Per the germline V gene, CDR1 is SGHAT and CDR2 is FQNNGV. Unmatched junction bases numbered 8, after V lost 7 bases and J lost 9 bases. This TCR was sampled from a male donor with ankylosing spondylitis or in good health (not recorded which). The chain is built from TRBV11-2 and TRBJ1-6; TRBD1 matches 8 bases. Material for sequencing was blood, either unsorted or a sorted T cell fraction (not recorded which). CDR3 loop: CASTSDRGSSPLHF. CDR3 in DNA: TGTGCCAGCACCTCAGACAGGGGAAGTTCACCCCTCCACTTT.